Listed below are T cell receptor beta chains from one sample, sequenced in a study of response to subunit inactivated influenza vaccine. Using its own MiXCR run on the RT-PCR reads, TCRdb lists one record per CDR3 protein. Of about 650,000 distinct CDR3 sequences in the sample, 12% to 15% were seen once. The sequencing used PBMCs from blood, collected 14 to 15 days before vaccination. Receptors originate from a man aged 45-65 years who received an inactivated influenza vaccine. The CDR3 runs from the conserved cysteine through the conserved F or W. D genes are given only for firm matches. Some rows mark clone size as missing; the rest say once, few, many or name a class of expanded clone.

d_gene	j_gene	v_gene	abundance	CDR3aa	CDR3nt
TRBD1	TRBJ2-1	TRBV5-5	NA	CASSPGQGVRYNEQFF	TGTGCCAGCAGTCCCGGACAGGGTGTTAGGTACAATGAGCAGTTCTTC
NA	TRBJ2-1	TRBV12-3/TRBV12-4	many	CASSFYSSNEQFF	TGTGCCAGCAGTTTCTACAGTAGCAATGAGCAGTTCTTC
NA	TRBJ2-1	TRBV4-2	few	CASSQDVSGSYNEQFF	TGTGCCAGCAGCCAAGATGTCAGCGGGTCCTACAATGAGCAGTTCTTC
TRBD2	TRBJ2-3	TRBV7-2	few	CASKTSGRVQYF	TGTGCCAGCAAGACTAGCGGGAGGGTGCAGTATTTT
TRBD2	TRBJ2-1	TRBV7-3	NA	CASSRGLVPNEQFF	TGTGCCAGCAGCAGGGGACTAGTGCCCAATGAGCAGTTCTTC
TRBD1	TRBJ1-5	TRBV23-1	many	CASSLGQGEQPQHF	TGCGCCAGCAGCCTGGGACAGGGAGAACAGCCCCAGCATTTT
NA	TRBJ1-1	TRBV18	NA	CASSPTSEARTEAFF	TGTGCCAGCTCACCTACTAGCGAGGCGAGGACTGAAGCTTTCTTT
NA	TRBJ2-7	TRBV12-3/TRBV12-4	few	CASSPITYEQYF	TGTGCCAGCAGCCCGATCACCTACGAGCAGTACTTC
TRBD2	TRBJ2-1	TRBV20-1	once	CSATTGTSGGNEQFF	TGCAGTGCTACCACCGGGACTAGCGGGGGCAATGAGCAGTTCTTC
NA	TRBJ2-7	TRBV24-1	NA	CATSDTGHTYEQYF	TGTGCCACCAGTGACACAGGGCACACCTACGAGCAGTACTTC
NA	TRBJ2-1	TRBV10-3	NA	CAISEKRSSYNEQFF	TGTGCCATCAGTGAAAAGCGGAGCTCCTACAATGAGCAGTTCTTC
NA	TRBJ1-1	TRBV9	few	CASSVANRLNTEAFF	TGTGCCAGCAGCGTAGCTAACAGGTTGAACACTGAAGCTTTCTTT
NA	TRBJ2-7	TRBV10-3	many	CAISESRTYEQYF	TGTGCCATCAGTGAGTCGAGGACCTACGAGCAGTACTTC
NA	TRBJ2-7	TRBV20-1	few	CSARGAGSSYEQYF	TGCAGTGCTCGGGGTGCGGGGAGCTCCTACGAGCAGTACTTC
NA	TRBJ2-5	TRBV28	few	CASSFLAFTETQYF	TGTGCCAGCAGCTTCCTAGCGTTCACGGAGACCCAGTACTTC
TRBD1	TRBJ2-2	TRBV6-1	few	CASRTGQGTANTGELFF	TGTGCCAGCAGGACGGGACAGGGGACCGCGAACACCGGGGAGCTGTTTTTT
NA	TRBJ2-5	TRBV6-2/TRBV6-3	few	CASSYPKRSSATYQETQYF	TGTGCCAGCAGTTACCCAAAACGTTCTAGCGCAACGTACCAAGAGACCCAGTACTTC
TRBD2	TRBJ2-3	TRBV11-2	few	CASSTGLAGLASDTQYF	TGTGCCAGCAGCACGGGACTAGCGGGGCTAGCGAGTGATACGCAGTATTTT
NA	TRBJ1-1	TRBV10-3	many	CAMEGERGTEAFF	TGTGCCATGGAGGGGGAAAGGGGCACTGAAGCTTTCTTT
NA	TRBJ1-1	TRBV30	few	CAWSAGTTEAFF	TGTGCCTGGAGTGCTGGGACCACTGAAGCTTTCTTT
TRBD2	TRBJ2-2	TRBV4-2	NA	CASSQGGLAGGNTGELFF	TGTGCCAGCAGCCAAGGAGGACTAGCGGGAGGGAACACCGGGGAGCTGTTTTTT
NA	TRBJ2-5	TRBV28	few	CASSSLGTQYF	TGTGCCAGCAGTTCTTTGGGGACCCAGTACTTC
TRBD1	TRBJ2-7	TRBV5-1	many	CASSSDRGLNEQYF	TGCGCCAGCAGCTCGGACAGGGGGCTCAACGAGCAGTACTTC
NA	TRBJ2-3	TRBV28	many	CASRVGERTDTQYF	TGTGCCAGCCGTGTGGGGGAACGCACAGATACGCAGTATTTT
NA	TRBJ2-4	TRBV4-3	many	CASSQDSGWRNIQYF	TGCGCCAGCAGCCAAGATTCGGGCTGGCGCAACATTCAGTACTTC
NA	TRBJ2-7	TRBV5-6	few	CASSADLGNEQYF	TGTGCCAGCAGCGCTGACTTGGGAAACGAGCAGTACTTC
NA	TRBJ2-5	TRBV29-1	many	CSSRRGHQETQYF	TGCAGCAGCAGAAGGGGCCACCAAGAGACCCAGTACTTC
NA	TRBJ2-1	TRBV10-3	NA	CASKRADGGLNEQFF	TGTGCCAGCAAACGAGCGGACGGAGGCCTGAATGAGCAGTTCTTC
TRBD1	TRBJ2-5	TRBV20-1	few	CSARKGTVQETQYF	TGCAGTGCCCGAAAAGGGACAGTCCAAGAGACCCAGTACTTC
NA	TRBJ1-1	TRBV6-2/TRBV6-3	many	CASSYVGTENTEAFF	TGTGCCAGCAGTTACGTCGGGACGGAGAACACTGAAGCTTTCTTT
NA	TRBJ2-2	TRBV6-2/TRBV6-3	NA	CASSRTHGELFF	TGTGCCAGCAGCCGGACGCACGGGGAGCTGTTTTTT
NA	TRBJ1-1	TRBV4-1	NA	CASSQDMVGRARNTEAFF	TGCGCCAGCAGCCAAGATATGGTTGGGCGGGCGAGGAACACTGAAGCTTTCTTT
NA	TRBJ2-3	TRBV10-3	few	CAISGRRPTDTQYF	TGTGCCATCAGTGGTCGGAGGCCCACAGATACGCAGTATTTT
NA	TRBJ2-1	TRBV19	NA	CASSMGQAYNEQFF	TGTGCCAGTAGTATGGGACAAGCCTACAATGAGCAGTTCTTC
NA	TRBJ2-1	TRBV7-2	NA	CASSVGLQGQFF	TGTGCCAGCAGCGTCGGATTGCAGGGGCAGTTCTTC
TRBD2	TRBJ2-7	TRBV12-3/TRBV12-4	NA	CASSRLAGTLNYEQYF	TGTGCCAGCAGTCGACTAGCGGGGACCCTTAACTACGAGCAGTACTTC
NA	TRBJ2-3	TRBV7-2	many	CASSLGSVYSLGDTQYF	TGTGCCAGCAGCTTAGGGTCAGTGTATAGTTTAGGAGATACGCAGTATTTT
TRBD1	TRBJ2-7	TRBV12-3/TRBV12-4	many	CASSPRTGGPYEQYF	TGTGCCAGCAGTCCCCGGACAGGGGGTCCCTACGAGCAGTACTTC